This entry lists 18 T cell receptor beta chains sequenced from one sample in a study of technical replicates of blood from a handful of donors. The assay was immunoSEQ multiplex PCR, and TCRdb's table has in-frame clones only and misses some. The data hold tens of thousands of clones, with 90% observed a single time. Sequencing input: PBMCs. These receptors originate from a human donor in good health. Some clones in this sample may be carry-over from other donors' samples.

DNA for the CDR3: TGTGCCAGCAGTTCTCTGGGGACAGGGTTGCATGGCTACACCTTC. This sequence encodes CASSSLGTGLHGYTF. V and J are TRBV6-5 and TRBJ1-2, with 9 nucleotides matching TRBD1. The length of the CDR3 is 15 residues. Trimming cost V 4 bases and J 6 bases; bases outside gene matches: 9. Per germline, CDR1 MNHEY and CDR2 SVGAGI.

The chain uses TRBV4-1 and TRBJ2-1; a possible D gene is TRBD2 (5 bases). Looked up from germline, CDR1 is MGHRA and CDR2 is YSYEKL. The CDR3 has 14 residues. V was trimmed by 3 bases and J by 8 bases, leaving 14 bases between them. CDR3 loop: CASSHWTREDEQFF. For the CDR3, the DNA is TGCGCCAGCAGCCATTGGACTCGGGAAGATGAGCAGTTCTTC.

The V and J genes are TRBV2 and TRBJ1-5; TRBD1 agrees at 9 bases. Trimming cost V 7 bases and J 5 bases; bases outside gene matches: 3. Germline V lookup: CDR1 SNHLY, CDR2 FYNNEI. CDR3 length: 13 residues. The CDR3 loop is CASIGDRDQPQHF. The CDR3 coding sequence is TGTGCCAGCATAGGGGACAGGGATCAGCCCCAGCATTTT.

The CDR3 protein is CASRGAGTSGRQETQYF. DNA of the CDR3: TGTGCCAGCAGAGGAGCCGGGACTAGCGGACGCCAAGAGACCCAGTACTTC. The gene calls are TRBV7-2 and TRBJ2-5; 11 positions match TRBD2. The V segment lost 6 bases and the J segment 1 base; nucleotides outside the gene matches: 10. The CDR3 contains 17 residues. Looked up from germline, CDR1 is SGHTA and CDR2 is FQGNSA. Full variable domain (remainder filled in from reference TRBV7-2 and TRBJ2-5): GAGVSQSPSNKVTEKGKDVELRCDPISGHTALYWYRQSLGQGLEFLIYFQGNSAPDKSGLPSDRFSAERTGGSVSTLTIQRTQQEDSAVYLCASRGAGTSGRQETQYFGPGTRLLVL.

The rearrangement joins TRBV19 to TRBJ2-3, with 8 bases fitting TRBD2. The CDR3 length is 13 residues. V lost 6 bases, J lost 7 bases, and 6 bases stayed unmatched. Germline CDR1 and CDR2: LNHDA and SQIVND (reference sequence). The CDR3 sequence: CASRISGTNTQYF. The CDR3 DNA reads TGTGCCAGTAGGATTAGCGGGACGAATACGCAGTATTTT.

The rearrangement uses TRBV10-3 and TRBJ2-5; the match to TRBD2 covers 12 bases. The CDR3 is made up of 15 amino acids. The V gene's germline CDR1 is ENHRY and CDR2 SYGVKD. Unmatched junction bases numbered 7, after V lost 6 bases and J lost 5 bases. Here the CDR3 reads CAIRASGGAVETQYF. The CDR3 nucleotides read TGTGCCATCAGGGCTAGCGGGGGGGCGGTGGAGACCCAGTACTTC.

In DNA form, the CDR3 reads TGTGCCAGCAGTGCCATTGACAGCTACGAGCAGTACTTC. Encoded protein: CASSAIDSYEQYF. V usage is TRBV2 and J usage is TRBJ2-7; D is perhaps TRBD1 (5 bases). The germline V and J ends were trimmed by 4 bases and 3 bases, with 10 bases remaining between them. CDR1 and CDR2 (germline): SNHLY, FYNNEI. The length of the CDR3 is 13 residues.

This clone was picked up one time. The J gene is TRBJ2-5, the V gene TRBV4-2; 9 bases fit TRBD2. From germline, CDR1 is LGHNA and CDR2 YNFKEQ. V lost 0 bases, J lost 4 bases, and 3 bases stayed unmatched. This CDR3 spans 15 amino acids. In DNA, the CDR3 is TGTGCCAGCAGCCAAGATCGCGGGGGGGGAGAGACCCAGTACTTC. Translating it yields CASSQDRGGGETQYF.

The rearrangement uses TRBV5-1 and TRBJ2-2; 7 bases agree with TRBD1. Germline V gene sequence: CDR1 SGHRS, CDR2 YFSETQ. Losses at the gene ends were 4 bases for V and 2 bases for J; bases not matched to a gene: 11. The CDR3 totals 17 residues. CDR3 nucleotide sequence: TGCGCCAGCAGCGCCTCAACAGGGGCAATTAACACCGGGGAGCTGTTTTTT. Encoded protein: CASSASTGAINTGELFF. Complete variable domain (other parts from reference TRBV5-1 and TRBJ2-2): KAGVTQTPRYLIKTRGQQVTLSCSPISGHRSVSWYQQTPGQGLQFLFEYFSETQRNKGNFPGRFSGRQFSNSRSEMNVSTLELGDSALYLCASSASTGAINTGELFFGEGSRLTVL.

The rearrangement uses TRBV7-9 and TRBJ2-2; 8 bases are a match to TRBD1. CDR1 is SEHNR and CDR2 is FQNEAQ in the germline V gene (reference sequence). This CDR3 has 15 residues. Trimming cost V 4 bases and J 5 bases; bases outside gene matches: 6. The CDR3 is CASSSTGEWTGELFF. DNA of the CDR3: TGTGCCAGCAGCTCGACAGGGGAGTGGACCGGGGAGCTGTTTTTT. Looking up the rest from reference TRBV7-9 and TRBJ2-2 gives the full variable domain: DTGVSQNPRHKITKRGQNVTFRCDPISEHNRLYWYRQTLGQGPEFLTYFQNEAQLEKSRLLSDRFSAERPKGSFSTLEIQRTEQGDSAMYLCASSSTGEWTGELFFGEGSRLTVL.

The rearrangement uses TRBV10-3 and TRBJ1-1, with D maybe TRBD1 (6 bases). CDR1 is ENHRY and CDR2 is SYGVKD in the germline V gene. V was clipped by 11 bases and J by 4 bases, with 14 bases between them. This CDR3 has 12 residues. The CDR3 DNA reads as TGTGCCGCCAAACAGGGCCCCACTGAAGCTTTCTTT. It codes for CAAKQGPTEAFF.

This clone showed up just once. The genes are TRBV4-3 and TRBJ1-2; 7 bases are a match to TRBD1. Trimming removed 0 bases from V and 2 bases from J; junction bases left unmatched: 9. The CDR3 sequence is 17 residues long. The germline CDR1 and CDR2 sequences are LGHNA and YSLEER. In nucleotides, the CDR3 is TGCGCCAGCAGCCAAGATCTTCCAGGGGGAAGAAACTATGGCTACACCTTC. Translated, it gives CASSQDLPGGRNYGYTF.

The sample holds many counts of this clone. The chain employs TRBV6-5 and TRBJ1-4, with TRBD1 identical over 9 bases. CDR3 length: 15 residues. The V segment lost 5 bases and the J segment 6 bases; nucleotides outside the gene matches: 7. Looked up from germline, CDR1 is MNHEY and CDR2 is SVGAGI. The CDR3: CASSPNRGQDEKLFF. Here the CDR3 DNA reads TGTGCCAGCAGTCCTAACAGGGGGCAGGATGAAAAACTGTTTTTT.

The V and J genes are TRBV30 and TRBJ1-1, with 7 bases aligning to TRBD1. The CDR3 consists of 13 residues. CDR1 is GTSNPN and CDR2 is SVGIG in the germline V gene (reference sequence). V gave up 0 bases and J gave up 4 bases; unmatched junction bases: 2. The CDR3, as DNA: TGTGCCTGGAGTGTATCAGGGGGCACTGAAGCTTTCTTT. This encodes CAWSVSGGTEAFF.

The chain carries TRBV6-1 and TRBJ1-2; D gene ambiguous. Germline V gene data show CDR1 as MNHNS and CDR2 as SASEGT. V lost 7 bases and J lost 8, with 17 bases in between. CDR3 length: 13 amino acids. As DNA, the CDR3 is TGTGCCAGCACCCTCAACGGGTTAATCGGCTACACCTTC. As protein: CASTLNGLIGYTF.

V gene TRBV5-1 combines with J gene TRBJ2-3; 7 bases are shared with TRBD1. J lost 0 bases, V lost 6 bases, and 7 bases had no gene match. Germline V CDR1 and CDR2: SGHRS, YFSETQ. The CDR3 has 15 amino acids. The chain's CDR3 is CASTRGSPSTDTQYF. The CDR3 nucleotides read TGCGCCAGCACCAGGGGGAGTCCGAGCACAGATACGCAGTATTTT.

As concerns this clone: Other DNA variants within this sample encode the same CDR3. The rearrangement uses TRBV18 and TRBJ2-7; a weak D match, TRBD1 (5 bases). Germline V lookup: CDR1 KGHSH, CDR2 LQKENI. Trimming shortened V by 1 base and J by 2 bases, and 9 bases separated the two germline ends. The CDR3 loop spans 14 amino acids. CDR3 in DNA: TGTGCCAGCTCACCACGGCAGGGCACCTACGAGCAGTACTTC. Protein product: CASSPRQGTYEQYF. Supplemented by reference TRBV18 and TRBJ2-7, the full variable domain reads NAGVMQNPRHLVRRRGQEARLRCSPMKGHSHVYWYRQLPEEGLKFMVYLQKENIIDESGMPKERFSAEFPKEGPSILRIQQVVRGDSAAYFCASSPRQGTYEQYFGPGTRLTVT.

This clone was observed a few times. The rearrangement joins TRBV25-1 to TRBJ1-1; 7 bases fit TRBD1. V lost 3 bases, J lost 1 base, and 2 bases stayed unmatched. The CDR3 runs 14 residues. CDR1 MGHDK and CDR2 SYGVNS come from the germline V gene. CDR3 coding DNA: TGTGCCAGCAGTGACCGGGACAGGAACACTGAAGCTTTCTTT. As protein: CASSDRDRNTEAFF.